These 29 T cell receptor beta chains share one sample of origin, sequenced in a study of cytomegalovirus exposure and HLA in healthy donors. It was with 60 Vbeta and 13 Jbeta primers that the PCR ran. The protocol was immunoSEQ multiplex PCR, while the TCRdb copy is restricted to in-frame clones and leaves out a portion. The data show 170,000 or so clones, 60% to 80% seen once. The sequencing sample was made of PBMCs. The origin of the receptors is a woman aged 45-65 years in good health and CMV-seropositive.

The rearrangement joins TRBV7-2 to TRBJ2-3; 13 nucleotides line up with TRBD2. Trimming took 5 bases from V and 14 from J; bases not matched to a gene: 7. Germline V gene data show CDR1 as SGHTA and CDR2 as FQGNSA. The CDR3 spans 13 residues. The CDR3 sequence is CASSAGLAGAPYF. Written as DNA, the CDR3 is TGTGCCAGCAGCGCCGGACTAGCGGGGGCCCCGTATTTT.

This clone was seen more than once but under ten times. The gene calls are TRBV4-1 and TRBJ2-1; 8 bases fit TRBD2. This CDR3 has 16 residues. The ends lost 4 bases at V and 7 bases at J; junction bases unmatched: 12. The germline gives CDR1 MGHRA, CDR2 YSYEKL. The CDR3 is CASSLGLAASWNEQFF. CDR3 nucleotides: TGCGCCAGCAGCCTCGGACTAGCTGCCTCTTGGAATGAGCAGTTCTTC.

The sample holds a few counts of this clone. Other DNA sequences in the sample encode the same CDR3. The V and J genes are TRBV5-1 and TRBJ1-1; 7 bases are shared with TRBD1. The trim removed 0 bases at V and 0 bases at J, leaving 5 bases unmatched. Per the germline V gene, CDR1 is SGHRS and CDR2 is YFSETQ. CDR3 length: 16 residues. The CDR3 DNA reads TGCGCCAGCAGCTTGGATCCCGGGACAGTGAACACTGAAGCTTTCTTT. Translation: CASSLDPGTVNTEAFF. Combining the CDR3 with reference TRBV5-1 and TRBJ1-1 gives the whole variable domain KAGVTQTPRYLIKTRGQQVTLSCSPISGHRSVSWYQQTPGQGLQFLFEYFSETQRNKGNFPGRFSGRQFSNSRSEMNVSTLELGDSALYLCASSLDPGTVNTEAFFGQGTRLTVV.

About this clone itself: The junction and the germline gene differ at one end; a read error may be behind it. The rearrangement links TRBV6-5 to TRBJ1-1; 10 nucleotides match TRBD1. The CDR3 contains 13 residues. Germline V gene data show CDR1 as MNHEY and CDR2 as SVGAGI. The CDR3: CASQDRGNAEAFF. The CDR3 nucleotides are TGTGCCTCACAGGACAGGGGGAACGCTGAAGCTTTCTTT.

Comments on this clone: One junction end disagrees with the germline gene, perhaps due to a read error. The sample contains more than one DNA sequence encoding this CDR3. The rearrangement uses TRBV7-7 and TRBJ1-4; 7 bases fit TRBD1. Germline CDR1 is SSHAT and CDR2 is FNYEAQ (reference sequence). There are 15 residues in the CDR3. The chain's CDR3 is CASSLGQGGGEKLFF. Here the CDR3 DNA reads TGTGCCAGCAGCTTAGGGCAGGGGGGAGGTGAAAAACTGTTCTTT. The complete variable domain, with remaining parts taken from reference TRBV7-7 and TRBJ1-4, reads GAGVSQSPRYKVTKRGQDVTLRCDPISSHATLYWYQQALGQGPEFLTYFNYEAQPDKSGLPSDRFSAERPEGSISTLTIQRTEQRDSAMYRCASSLGQGGGEKLFFGSGTQLSVL.

V gene TRBV2 combines with J gene TRBJ1-3, with 8 bases aligning to TRBD1. The CDR3 extends over 16 amino acids. V lost 6 bases, J lost 0 bases, and 7 bases stayed unmatched. The V gene's germline CDR1 is SNHLY and CDR2 FYNNEI. CDR3 coding DNA: TGTGCCAGCAGGGGGGACAGGCGGAGCTCTGGAAACACCATATATTTT. This translates into CASRGDRRSSGNTIYF.

The chain carries TRBV9 and TRBJ1-3; TRBD1 matches at 9 bases. CDR1 is SGDLS and CDR2 is YYNGEE in the germline V gene. The CDR3 consists of 16 residues. The V and J ends lost 4 bases and 0 bases, in that order; junction bases with no gene match: 5. In DNA, the CDR3 is TGTGCCAGCAGCCTGAAGACAGGGGGCTCTGGAAACACCATATATTTT. Its translation is CASSLKTGGSGNTIYF. Full variable domain (remainder filled in from reference TRBV9 and TRBJ1-3): DSGVTQTPKHLITATGQRVTLRCSPRSGDLSVYWYQQSLDQGLQFLIQYYNGEERAKGNILERFSAQQFPDLHSELNLSSLELGDSALYFCASSLKTGGSGNTIYFGEGSWLTVV.

The chain recombines TRBV6-1 with TRBJ2-2; TRBD1 is a possible D gene (6 bases). The CDR3 spans 15 residues. The V end lost 5 bases, the J end lost 1 base, and 11 bases lay between the germline ends. Germline V gene sequence: CDR1 MNHNS, CDR2 SASEGT. The CDR3 coding sequence is TGTGCCAGCAGTACTTACAGGGTGAACACCGGGGAGCTGTTTTTT. Translated, it gives CASSTYRVNTGELFF.

V and J are TRBV6-4 and TRBJ2-7, with D uncertain. The CDR3 totals 13 residues. Trimming left V 7 bases short and J 6 bases short, with 16 bases between. Germline loops: CDR1 MRHNA, CDR2 SNTAGT. As DNA, the CDR3 is TGTGCCAGCACCCAGGTTGGAATATCCGAGCAGTACTTC. It yields the protein CASTQVGISEQYF.

This clone showed up just a few times. The chain uses TRBV5-1 and TRBJ1-2; TRBD1 might be the D (6 bases). Germline V gene sequence: CDR1 SGHRS, CDR2 YFSETQ. This CDR3 is 14 amino acids long. The V gene lost 0 bases and the J gene lost 5 bases, with 11 bases spanning the gap. The CDR3 loop reads CASSLEGGDYGYTF. CDR3 DNA: TGCGCCAGCAGCTTGGAAGGGGGTGATTATGGCTACACCTTC.

The chain links TRBV7-9 to TRBJ1-1; no reliable D call. CDR3 length: 14 residues. V lost 3 bases to trimming and J lost 4 bases, with 12 bases between them. Germline V lookup: CDR1 SEHNR, CDR2 FQNEAQ (reference sequence). This CDR3 reads CASSFSYSGTEAFF. CDR3 DNA: TGTGCCAGCAGCTTCAGTTATTCGGGCACTGAAGCTTTCTTT.

This chain joins TRBV6-5 and TRBJ2-2; TRBD1 is a possible D gene (6 bases). Looked up from germline, CDR1 is MNHEY and CDR2 is SVGAGI. Between the trimmed V and J ends, which lost 6 bases and 6 bases, there was a span of 11 bases. The CDR3 spans 13 residues. The CDR3 DNA is TGTGCCAGCAGGAACAGGGCCGCCGGGGAGCTGTTTTTT. Translating it yields CASRNRAAGELFF.

V and J are TRBV5-1 and TRBJ1-1, with TRBD1 matching over 9 bases. This CDR3 region has 16 residues. The ends lost 3 bases at V and 1 base at J; junction bases unmatched: 7. The V gene's germline CDR1 is SGHRS and CDR2 YFSETQ. The CDR3 spells CASSSGTGLTNTEAFF. CDR3 in DNA: TGCGCCAGCAGCTCCGGGACAGGGCTAACGAACACTGAAGCTTTCTTT.

This rearrangement joins TRBV6-5 to TRBJ1-2, with D tentatively TRBD1 (6 bases). Trimming stripped 2 bases from V and 4 bases from J, with 14 bases between. This CDR3 has 15 residues. Germline V gene data show CDR1 as MNHEY and CDR2 as SVGAGI. The CDR3 loop is CASSYEWGRAYGYTF. In DNA, the CDR3 is TGTGCCAGCAGTTACGAATGGGGGCGCGCCTATGGCTACACCTTC.

The chain is built from TRBV6-1 and TRBJ1-5; D is ambiguous. The CDR3 runs 13 residues. Germline values: CDR1 MNHNS, CDR2 SASEGT. V shed 7 bases and J shed 3 bases, with 10 bases lying between them. CDR3 DNA: TGTGCCAGCATCGACGGACTCAATCAGCCCCAGCATTTT. Amino acids: CASIDGLNQPQHF.

V usage is TRBV6-5 and J usage is TRBJ2-1; 7 nucleotides agree with TRBD2. The trim removed 4 bases at V and 10 bases at J, leaving 13 bases unmatched. Per germline, CDR1 MNHEY and CDR2 SVGAGI. The CDR3 contains 15 residues. The CDR3 region is CASSSPTSRADEQFF. The CDR3 bases are TGTGCCAGCAGTTCCCCGACTAGCAGGGCAGACGAGCAGTTCTTC.

V is TRBV7-9 and J is TRBJ1-1, with D hard to call. V lost 5 bases, J lost 6 bases, and 16 bases lay in between. Looked up from germline, CDR1 is SEHNR and CDR2 is FQNEAQ (reference sequence). This CDR3 is 14 amino acids long. The CDR3 bases are TGTGCCAGCAGCACAGAACTAGGTAGGGCTGAAGCTTTCTTT. It yields the protein CASSTELGRAEAFF.

V is TRBV5-6 and J is TRBJ1-4, with D hard to call. Germline CDR1 is SGHDT and CDR2 is YYEEEE. The CDR3 consists of 13 residues. V was pared by 5 bases and J by 12 bases, with 17 bases between. The CDR3: CASSRTLAPELFF. The CDR3 bases are TGTGCCAGCAGTAGGACTTTGGCTCCAGAACTGTTTTTT.

This clone was counted only a few times. The V call is TRBV5-6, the J call TRBJ2-7; D gene uncertain. V dropped 4 bases and J dropped 1 base, with 12 bases sitting between them. CDR3 size: 14 residues. Germline V gives CDR1 SGHDT, CDR2 YYEEEE. Here the CDR3 DNA reads TGTGCCAGCAGCCCGGGTCCGGGTTCCTACGAGCAGTACTTC. Its translation is CASSPGPGSYEQYF.

The CDR3 loop reads CASREMTGSSYEQYF. Written as DNA, the CDR3 is TGTGCCAGCAGGGAAATGACAGGGAGCTCCTACGAGCAGTACTTC. This chain joins TRBV6-1 and TRBJ2-7, with 7 bases lining up with TRBD1. Trimming cost V 6 bases and J 0 bases; bases outside gene matches: 8. This CDR3 spans 15 amino acids. CDR1 and CDR2 from the germline V gene are MNHNS and SASEGT.

The chain links TRBV27 to TRBJ1-3, with D perhaps TRBD1 (5 bases). V was trimmed by 3 bases and J by 0 bases, leaving 6 bases between them. CDR1 and CDR2 (germline): MNHEY, SMNVEV (reference sequence). CDR3 length: 14 amino acids. Here the CDR3 reads CASSLGGSGNTIYF. For the CDR3, the DNA is TGTGCCAGCAGTTTGGGGGGCTCTGGAAACACCATATATTTT.

This clone was observed a single time. This chain connects TRBV30 to TRBJ1-4; 10 bases align to TRBD1. The CDR3 extends over 13 amino acids. The germline V gene has CDR1 GTSNPN and CDR2 SVGIG (reference sequence). The ends lost 5 bases at V and 6 bases at J; junction bases unmatched: 3. Written as DNA, the CDR3 is TGTGCCTGGGCCGGGACAGGGGATGAAAAACTGTTTTTT. This translates into CAWAGTGDEKLFF. Using reference TRBV30 and TRBJ1-4 for the parts outside the CDR3, the full variable domain is SQTIHQWPATLVQPVGSPLSLECTVEGTSNPNLYWYRQAAGRGLQLLFYSVGIGQISSEVPQNLSASRPQDRQFILSSKKLLLSDSGFYLCAWAGTGDEKLFFGSGTQLSVL.

The chain links TRBV21-1 to TRBJ2-1; TRBD2, the table's D call, lacks a check against the DNA. TRBV21-1 is flagged as a pseudogene. This CDR3 has 12 residues. As DNA, the CDR3 is TGTGCCAACCCACTCACGTCGAATGAGCAGTTCTTC. Translating gives CANPLTSNEQFF.

J is TRBJ1-4 and V is TRBV5-5; a possible D gene is TRBD1 (6 bases). Trimming removed 3 bases from V and 6 bases from J, with 18 bases in between. This CDR3 has 16 amino acids. Germline V gene data show CDR1 as SGHKS and CDR2 as YYEKEE (reference sequence). CDR3 in amino acids: CASSSDTGTGYEKLFF. The CDR3 bases are TGTGCCAGCAGCTCCGACACAGGGACGGGTTATGAAAAACTGTTTTTT.

V gene TRBV5-1 combines with J gene TRBJ2-1, with 7 bases matching TRBD1. J was trimmed by 0 bases and V by 3 bases; bases with no gene match: 3. Germline V lookup: CDR1 SGHRS, CDR2 YFSETQ. The CDR3 consists of 15 residues. CDR3 sequence reads: CASSSNRGSYNEQFF. CDR3 nucleotides: TGCGCCAGCAGCTCCAACAGGGGCTCCTACAATGAGCAGTTCTTC.

This clone was counted a few times. The V call is TRBV18, the J call TRBJ1-6; TRBD1 matches 8 bases. The V gene's germline CDR1 is KGHSH and CDR2 LQKENI. Losses at the gene ends were 2 bases for V and 10 bases for J; bases not matched to a gene: 4. The CDR3 is 14 residues long. The CDR3 DNA reads TGTGCCAGCTCACCAACGGACAGGGAATCACCCCTCCACTTT. Its protein product is CASSPTDRESPLHF.

The rearrangement uses TRBV10-3 and TRBJ2-2; 11 bases agree with TRBD1. The CDR3 runs 16 residues. CDR1 is ENHRY, CDR2 SYGVKD, per germline. Germline trimming cut 5 bases from V and 6 bases from J; bases unmatched to any gene: 8. CDR3 sequence (DNA): TGTGCCATCAGTAACGGACAGGGGGCGCGATCCGGGGAGCTGTTTTTT. Translated, it gives CAISNGQGARSGELFF.

In its sample, this clone was seen a few times. The chain is built from TRBV4-1 and TRBJ2-7; the match to TRBD1 covers 10 bases. CDR1 is MGHRA and CDR2 is YSYEKL in the germline V gene. The CDR3 has 16 residues. J lost 2 bases, V lost 4 bases, and 8 bases had no gene match. The CDR3 bases are TGCGCCAGCAGCCTCCACGGACAGGGGGGGACCTACGAGCAGTACTTC. Protein: CASSLHGQGGTYEQYF.

V is TRBV2 and J is TRBJ2-7; unclear D gene. V was cut by 4 bases and J by 2 bases, with 9 bases left in between. In germline, CDR1 is SNHLY, CDR2 FYNNEI. This CDR3 comprises 13 residues. CDR3 region: CASSVGFTYEQYF. The CDR3 DNA reads as TGTGCCAGCAGTGTTGGCTTCACCTACGAGCAGTACTTC.